The 6 T cell receptor beta chains below all came from one sample that was sequenced in a study of neurological immune-mediated disorders. TCRdb reanalysed the 5' RACE reads using MiXCR and keeps one entry per CDR3 protein. The table records about 48,000 distinct CDR3 sequences, about 9.3% of them present only once. The sample was PBMCs. The receptors were sampled from a woman in her forties with HTLV-1-associated myelopathy (HAM/TSP).

This clonotype was found many times. This sequence joins TRBV5-6 and TRBJ2-1; the match to TRBD2 covers 8 bases. After removal of 3 bases from V and 10 bases from J, the junction contained 15 bases not matched to a gene. The CDR3 covers 16 residues. Germline V lookup: CDR1 SGHDT, CDR2 YYEEEE. The CDR3 DNA reads TGTGCCAGCAGCTCAGCAGGGACTAGGTATTTTATCGAGCAGTTCTTC. Translating gives CASSSAGTRYFIEQFF.

This clonotype appeared many times. The chain has TRBV7-6 and TRBJ2-3, with 8 nucleotides matching TRBD1. Germline loops: CDR1 SGHVS, CDR2 FNYEAQ. After removal of 5 bases from V and 1 base from J, the junction contained 11 bases not matched to a gene. This CDR3 has 17 residues. The CDR3 loop is CASSPRQGSIGTDTQYF. DNA for the CDR3: TGTGCCAGCAGCCCCCGACAGGGGTCGATCGGCACAGATACGCAGTATTTT.

Ten or more counts support this clonotype. The CDR3 nucleotides are TGTGCCAGCAGCCGAAATCAAGATACGCAGTATTTT. Translation gives CASSRNQDTQYF. The chain carries TRBV14 and TRBJ2-3; no firm D call. V was clipped by 4 bases and J by 5 bases, with 7 bases between them. The germline CDR1 and CDR2 sequences are SGHDN and FVKESK. The CDR3 totals 12 residues.

This clonotype occurred a few times. This rearrangement joins TRBV2 to TRBJ2-1; D is undetermined. Trimming took off 4 bases at V and 6 bases at J, with 7 bases between the two ends. The CDR3 has 12 amino acids. Germline CDR1 and CDR2: SNHLY and FYNNEI. This CDR3 is CASSGDSNEQFF. DNA for the CDR3: TGTGCCAGCAGTGGGGATAGCAATGAGCAGTTCTTC.

This clonotype occurred many times. This chain links TRBV24-1 with TRBJ2-3, with 11 bases matching TRBD1. Unmatched junction bases numbered 10, after V lost 4 bases and J lost 5 bases. The CDR3 spans 17 residues. CDR1 KGHDR and CDR2 SFDVKD come from the germline V gene. This CDR3 reads CATSDHGQGAFKDTQYF. The CDR3 nucleotides read TGTGCCACCAGTGACCACGGACAGGGGGCCTTTAAAGATACGCAGTATTTT.

The chain employs TRBV5-1 and TRBJ1-1, with D possibly matching TRBD1 (5 bases). V was pared by 2 bases and J by 4 bases, with 21 bases between. The CDR3 runs to 17 residues. Germline V gene lookup returns CDR1 SGHRS and CDR2 YFSETQ. The CDR3 DNA follows: TGCGCCAGCAGCTTCTCCCCGTTAGGTATCGGGGGCACTGAAGCTTTCTTT. It translates to CASSFSPLGIGGTEAFF.